This T cell receptor beta chain appears in the sequencing data of a study of tumor-infiltrating lymphocytes in glioblastoma multiforme (dated by TCRdb to 2016 to 2017). With regard to the full study: Whether intratumoral genomic heterogeneity fosters TIL diversity was tested through joint investigation of somatic mutations, TIL diversity and immune response activity.

For peripheral blood mononuclear cells, total RNA was isolated with TRIzol reagent and then purified using the RNeasy kit. Every RNA sample had an OD 260/280 ratio above 1.9 and an RNA integrity number above 6.5. Points on this clonotype: Its antigen remains unidentified. Within one base of it there is no much larger clone, and no base qualities were kept.

Based on the germline V gene (reference sequence), the CDR1 and CDR2 sequences are DFQATT and SNEGSKA. The germline V and J ends show losses of 5 bases and 8 bases respectively, and no gene match explains 14 bases of the junction. Inclusive of the bounding cysteine and phenylalanine, the CDR3 is 15 residues long. Only CDR3 DNA remains: 45 bases, in frame from the first base. The research as a whole found: Generalizability was limited because only one glioblastoma patient was included in the TCR and somatic mutation analysis. The authors noted that sorting T cells into functional subsets, which was not done in this study, would be a future improvement. RNA-based TCR sequencing may distort clone frequencies because T cells carry unequal numbers of TCR transcripts.

TCRB libraries were built from RNA via three nested multiplex PCR rounds using a modified ARM-PCR protocol with multiple V-beta primers and a C-beta primer. Starting from 0.5 ug of total RNA, TCRB-specific cDNA was synthesized using ProtoScript II Reverse Transcriptase and a C-beta primer. The description of the TCRB libraries did not mention any unique molecular identifiers. The third PCR added barcodes and adapters over approximately 25 cycles with Deep VentR (exo-) polymerase, followed by gel purification of 250-500 bp bands. An Illumina HiSeq 2500 generating 250 bp paired-end reads was used to sequence the TCRB libraries. The source study handled its data this way. The reads were cleaned with Trimmomatic, merged with FLASH and assigned V, D and J segments with MiGEC before being analyzed in VDJtools. Repertoire diversity was quantified with the Shannon-Wiener diversity index calculated using VDJtools. TCRdb passed the public sequencing reads through fastp at Q25 and MiXCR, retaining productive beta sequences. Identical CDR3 proteins give one entry, which carries the most common genes and DNA. V and J calls and clone size were set by TCRdb, not the authors. The sample includes approximately 20,000 distinct CDR3 sequences, with 65% to 80% observed a single time. The ten largest clones take up 18% of the sample.

Specimen: peripheral blood. The chain is made from TRBV20-1 and TRBJ2-1; 8 bases in the junction line up with TRBD2. This TCR was recovered from a male donor with glioblastoma. The CDR3 in this case is CSAPYGLASDDEQFF. The nucleotides are TGCAGTGCTCCCTATGGACTAGCCTCCGACGATGAGCAGTTCTTC.